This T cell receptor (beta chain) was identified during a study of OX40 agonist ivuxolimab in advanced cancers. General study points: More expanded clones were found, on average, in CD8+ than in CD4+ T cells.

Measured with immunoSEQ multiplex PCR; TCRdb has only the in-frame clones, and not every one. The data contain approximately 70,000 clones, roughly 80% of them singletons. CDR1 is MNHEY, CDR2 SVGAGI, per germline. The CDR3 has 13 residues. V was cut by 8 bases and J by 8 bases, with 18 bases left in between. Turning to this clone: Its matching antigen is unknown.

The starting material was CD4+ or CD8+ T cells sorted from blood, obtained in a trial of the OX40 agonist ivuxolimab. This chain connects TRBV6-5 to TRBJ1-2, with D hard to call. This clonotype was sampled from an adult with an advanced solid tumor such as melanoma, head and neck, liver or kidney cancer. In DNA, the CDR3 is TGTGCCAGCCAGTCCTCCGGGAACAACGGCTACACCTTC. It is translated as CASQSSGNNGYTF.